This record covers a single T cell receptor beta chain. Its target is unknown. The data were produced by immunoSEQ multiplex PCR, yet TCRdb's version contains in-frame clones alone and is incomplete. The sample records about 94,000 clones, around 86% being singletons. The data were taken from a study of OX40 agonist ivuxolimab in advanced cancers. Whole-study findings and limits: Determination of antigen specificity was not performed for the expanded peripheral T cells. More expanded clones were found, on average, in CD8+ than in CD4+ T cells. Among some nonresponders, normalized T-cell clonal expansion was also low.

This CDR3 is 16 amino acids long. V shed 3 bases and J 4 bases; nucleotides not matched to a gene: 4. The germline V gene has CDR1 SGHVS and CDR2 FQNEAQ. The sequences come from CD4+ or CD8+ T cells sorted from blood, collected in a trial of the OX40 agonist ivuxolimab. V and J are TRBV7-8 and TRBJ2-2, with 11 bases that match TRBD1. This sequence was found in an adult with an advanced solid tumor such as melanoma, head and neck, liver or kidney cancer. As DNA, the CDR3 is TGTGCCAGCAGCTTGGGACAGGGGGGAATCACCGGGGAGCTGTTTTTT. This gives the protein CASSLGQGGITGELFF.